These T cell receptor beta chains were read from a single sample in a study of blood T cell repertoires in COVID-19. The protocol was immunoSEQ multiplex PCR, while the TCRdb copy is restricted to in-frame clones and leaves out a portion. Seen here are around 270,000 clones, roughly 86% observed once, and the top ten hold approximately 9.8%. The material sequenced was peripheral blood. The receptors were sampled from a man aged 35 to 55 who had recovered from COVID-19. Both conserved end residues are part of each CDR3. D genes are given only for firm matches. Rows give clone size only sometimes, using once, few, many, or a class for an expanded clone.

abundance | d_gene | j_gene | v_gene | len | CDR3aa | CDR3nt
few | TRBD2 | TRBJ2-1 | TRBV6-5 | 15 | CASRGLAGGNNEQFF | TGTGCCAGCAGGGGCCTAGCGGGGGGCAACAATGAGCAGTTCTTC
- | TRBD1 | TRBJ2-2 | TRBV7-3 | 14 | CASSLGTGIGELFF | TGTGCCAGCAGCTTAGGGACAGGGATCGGGGAGCTGTTTTTT
- | TRBD1 | TRBJ2-5 | TRBV12-3/TRBV12-4 | 13 | CASSSTGSETQYF | TGTGCCAGCAGTTCGACAGGGTCCGAGACCCAGTACTTC
- | - | TRBJ2-1 | TRBV12-3/TRBV12-4 | 13 | CASSLNGDYEQFF | TGTGCCAGCAGTTTAAACGGGGATTATGAGCAGTTCTTC
- | TRBD1 | TRBJ1-6 | TRBV4-3 | 17 | CASSQVGPGQHNSPLHF | TGCGCCAGCAGCCAAGTGGGGCCGGGACAGCATAATTCACCCCTCCACTTT
- | - | TRBJ2-7 | TRBV27 | 14 | CASRLNPQVYEQYF | TGTGCCAGCAGATTAAATCCACAGGTCTACGAGCAGTACTTC
- | - | TRBJ1-1 | TRBV7-9 | 14 | CASSFRGPNTEAFF | TGTGCCAGCAGCTTCAGGGGACCAAACACTGAAGCTTTCTTT
- | - | TRBJ2-3 | TRBV5-6 | 15 | CASSQDASVRDTQYF | TGTGCCAGCAGCCAAGATGCGTCCGTCCGGGATACGCAGTATTTT
- | - | TRBJ1-2 | TRBV14 | 15 | CASSQDRKGMDGYTF | TGTGCCAGCAGCCAAGATAGGAAGGGGATGGATGGCTACACCTTC
- | - | TRBJ1-2 | TRBV2 | 14 | CASSQPGVAYGYTF | TGTGCCAGCAGCCAGCCAGGGGTGGCCTATGGCTACACCTTC
- | - | TRBJ1-1 | TRBV30 | 13 | CAWSDTGVTEAFF | TGTGCCTGGAGTGACACGGGAGTAACTGAAGCTTTCTTT
- | - | TRBJ2-7 | TRBV28 | 15 | CASRITGSFGYEQYF | TGTGCCAGCAGAATCACAGGGTCGTTTGGCTACGAGCAGTACTTC
- | - | TRBJ2-2 | TRBV6-1 | 13 | CASSSRNTGELFF | TGTGCCAGCAGCTCTCGGAACACCGGGGAGCTGTTTTTT